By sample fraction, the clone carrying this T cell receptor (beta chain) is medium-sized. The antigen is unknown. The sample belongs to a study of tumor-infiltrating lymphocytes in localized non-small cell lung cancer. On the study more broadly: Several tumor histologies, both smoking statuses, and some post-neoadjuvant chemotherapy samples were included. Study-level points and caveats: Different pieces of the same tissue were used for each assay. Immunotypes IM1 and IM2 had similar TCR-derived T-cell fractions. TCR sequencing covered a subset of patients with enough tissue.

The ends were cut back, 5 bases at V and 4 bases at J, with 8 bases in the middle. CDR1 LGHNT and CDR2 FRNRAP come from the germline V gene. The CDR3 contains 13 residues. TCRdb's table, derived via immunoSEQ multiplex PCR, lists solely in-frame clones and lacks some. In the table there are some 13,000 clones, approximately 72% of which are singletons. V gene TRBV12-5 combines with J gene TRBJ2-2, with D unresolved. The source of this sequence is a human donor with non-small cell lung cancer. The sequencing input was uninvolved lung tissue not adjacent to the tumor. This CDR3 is CASGQWATGELFF. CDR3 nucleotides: TGTGCTAGTGGTCAATGGGCCACCGGGGAGCTGTTTTTT.